The next 29 T cell receptor beta chains were all read from a single sample in a study of T-cell memory formation after mild COVID-19. TCRdb re-analysed the 5' RACE reads in MiXCR, keeping a single row per CDR3 protein. The table lists 540,000 or so distinct CDR3 sequences, roughly 20% of them singletons, with 12% in the top ten. Sequencing input: PBMCs or a T cell subset sorted from them (not recorded which). Receptors originate from an adult woman who had mild COVID-19 (a few samples of this study predate the infection). Cell type and time point are not known.

V and J are TRBV28 and TRBJ2-7, with TRBD2 matching 12 bases. V dropped 4 bases and J dropped 6; count of bases not matched to a gene: 16. CDR1 and CDR2 from the germline V gene are MDHEN and SYDVKM. The CDR3 is 18 residues long. DNA for the CDR3: TGTGCCAGCAGTTCCCTCGCCGGGACTAGCGGGCGGCTGGGCGAGCAGTACTTC. Protein: CASSSLAGTSGRLGEQYF.

The CDR3 nucleotides are TGTGCCAGCAGTTTTGAAGGAGGGGCTGAAGCTTTCTTT. Amino acids: CASSFEGGAEAFF. The J gene is TRBJ1-1, the V gene TRBV12-3 or TRBV12-4; tentative D call: TRBD1 (5 bases). The CDR3 runs to 13 residues. V lost 3 bases to trimming and J lost 6 bases, with 11 bases between them.

The rearrangement uses TRBV2 and TRBJ2-7; 11 bases fit TRBD1. CDR1 SNHLY and CDR2 FYNNEI come from the germline V gene. The V and J ends lost 7 bases and 0 bases, in that order; junction bases with no gene match: 2. The CDR3 consists of 14 residues. The CDR3 nucleotides read TGTGCCAGCAAGGGGACAGGGGGCTCCTACGAGCAGTACTTC. Amino acid sequence: CASKGTGGSYEQYF.

V is TRBV12-3 or TRBV12-4 and J is TRBJ2-3; tentatively, D is TRBD1 or TRBD2 (6 bases each). Trimming took 8 bases from V and 3 from J, leaving 15 bases between them. The CDR3 runs to 14 residues. The CDR3 nucleotides read TGTGCCAGCCGCTACCAAGGGGGGACAGATACGCAGTATTTT. This codes for CASRYQGGTDTQYF.

This clonotype was seen repeatedly, ten times or more. The chain employs TRBV7-2 and TRBJ1-5; tentatively, D is TRBD1 (5 bases). Between the trimmed V and J ends, which lost 3 bases and 8 bases, there was a span of 14 bases. The CDR3 extends over 14 amino acids. Per germline, CDR1 SGHTA and CDR2 FQGNSA. In DNA, the CDR3 is TGTGCCAGCAGCTTCGAGCCAGGGTTGAAGCCCCAGCATTTT. Encoded protein: CASSFEPGLKPQHF.

This chain connects TRBV5-4 to TRBJ2-5; D may be TRBD1 or TRBD2 (5 bases each). The CDR3 has 16 residues. V gave up 4 bases and J gave up 3 bases, with 19 bases separating them. The germline V gene has CDR1 SGHNT and CDR2 YYREEE (reference sequence). The CDR3 sequence: CASSGARGAGEETQYF. CDR3 bases: TGTGCCAGCAGCGGGGCCCGGGGCGCTGGGGAAGAGACCCAGTACTTC.

The V call is TRBV7-3, the J call TRBJ2-7; perhaps TRBD2 as D (5 bases). The V gene's germline CDR1 is SGHTA and CDR2 FQGTGA. V was cut by 8 bases and J by 1 base, with 12 bases left in between. The CDR3 covers 13 residues. The CDR3, as DNA: TGTGCCAGCGCGGCGGGTGAATCCTACGAGCAGTACTTC. This translates into CASAAGESYEQYF.

This chain connects TRBV7-6 to TRBJ2-1; weak D call: TRBD2 (6 bases). Trimming cost V 5 bases and J 6 bases, with 11 bases left between them. CDR1 and CDR2 (germline): SGHVS, FNYEAQ. The length of the CDR3 is 13 residues. The chain's CDR3 is CASSEGLINEQFF. The CDR3 coding sequence is TGTGCCAGCAGCGAGGGACTCATCAATGAGCAGTTCTTC.

This clonotype appeared a few times. The V call is TRBV6-5, the J call TRBJ2-1, with D uncertain. V dropped 3 bases and J dropped 0 bases, with 9 bases sitting between them. The CDR3 runs 15 residues. The V gene's germline CDR1 is MNHEY and CDR2 SVGAGI. The CDR3 region is CASSYGLVSYNEQFF. The DNA of the CDR3 is TGTGCCAGCAGTTATGGGCTAGTCTCCTACAATGAGCAGTTCTTC.

The rearrangement links TRBV7-2 to TRBJ2-3; 9 bases fit TRBD2. CDR3 length equals 19 residues. Trimming removed 5 bases from V and 3 bases from J; junction bases left unmatched: 18. Per the germline V gene, CDR1 is SGHTA and CDR2 is FQGNSA. In DNA, the CDR3 is TGTACCAGCAGCCCTGAGGGTGCTAGCGGGACCTTGGGAACAGATACGCAGTATTTT. Protein sequence: CTSSPEGASGTLGTDTQYF.

The chain combines TRBV4-1 with TRBJ2-5, with TRBD1 as a possible D gene (7 bases). Germline values: CDR1 MGHRA, CDR2 YSYEKL. V lost 0 bases to trimming and J lost 0 bases, with 23 bases between them. The CDR3 has 20 residues. CDR3 protein: CASSQDPGGTATKYQETQYF. The CDR3 nucleotides read TGCGCCAGCAGCCAAGATCCAGGGGGGACAGCTACCAAGTACCAAGAGACCCAGTACTTC.

This rearrangement joins TRBV3-1 to TRBJ2-1, with 14 bases lining up with TRBD2. Germline V gives CDR1 LGHDT, CDR2 YNNKEL (reference sequence). V was clipped by 3 bases and J by 10 bases; unmatched bases: 8. The length of the CDR3 is 16 residues. CDR3: CASSHKPGLAGEEQFF. In nucleotides, the CDR3 is TGTGCCAGCAGCCATAAGCCGGGACTAGCGGGAGAAGAGCAGTTCTTC.

This clonotype was recorded a few times. The chain couples TRBV6-2 or TRBV6-3 to TRBJ1-1; 7 nucleotides match TRBD1. The CDR3 covers 14 residues. Germline lookup yields CDR1 MNHEY and CDR2 SVGEGT. The ends lost 10 bases at V and 3 bases at J; junction bases unmatched: 11. The CDR3 DNA sequence: TGTGCCACCGTGACAGGGCTCTGGGACACTGAAGCTTTCTTT. Protein product: CATVTGLWDTEAFF.

V and J are TRBV5-1 and TRBJ2-7; TRBD1 is a possible D gene (5 bases). Per the germline V gene, CDR1 is SGHRS and CDR2 is YFSETQ. V was pared by 4 bases and J by 3 bases, with 11 bases between. The CDR3 has 13 amino acids. CDR3 region: CASSTTENYEQYF. CDR3 in DNA: TGCGCCAGCAGCACGACAGAGAACTACGAGCAGTACTTC.

The gene calls are TRBV7-2 and TRBJ2-1; 7 bases map to TRBD2. The CDR3 has 16 amino acids. V was clipped by 5 bases and J by 10 bases; unmatched bases: 17. From germline, CDR1 is SGHTA and CDR2 FQGNSA. The CDR3 here is CASSPGGLGLKAEQFF. The CDR3 nucleotides are TGTGCCAGCAGCCCGGGGGGACTGGGGCTGAAGGCGGAGCAGTTCTTC.

This clonotype showed up just a few times. The J gene is TRBJ2-2, the V gene TRBV20-1; unclear D gene. The CDR3 consists of 17 residues. V was pared by 3 bases and J by 0 bases, with 17 bases between. Germline CDR1 is DFQATT and CDR2 is SNEGSKA (reference sequence). The CDR3 DNA follows: TGCAGTGCTAGCCGCAGGATAATGTCCACGAACACCGGGGAGCTGTTTTTT. Amino acid sequence: CSASRRIMSTNTGELFF.

The rearrangement joins TRBV7-2 to TRBJ1-2; D gene ambiguous. The CDR3 runs to 14 residues. V was cut by 2 bases and J by 3 bases, with 10 bases left in between. Germline CDR1 SGHTA, CDR2 FQGNSA. The chain's CDR3 is CASSLNRNHYGYTF. The CDR3 coding sequence is TGTGCCAGCAGCTTAAATCGTAACCACTATGGCTACACCTTC.

The J gene is TRBJ2-7, the V gene TRBV2; unclear D gene. Germline values: CDR1 SNHLY, CDR2 FYNNEI. V was pared by 1 base and J by 3 bases, with 4 bases between. The CDR3 is 12 residues long. The CDR3: CASSEEVYEQYF. The CDR3 nucleotides read TGTGCCAGCAGTGAAGAGGTCTACGAGCAGTACTTC.

V is TRBV5-1 and J is TRBJ2-1, with D perhaps matching TRBD2 (6 bases). V was clipped by 4 bases and J by 6 bases, with 17 bases between them. Germline CDR1 and CDR2: SGHRS and YFSETQ. The CDR3 is 15 residues long. The CDR3 loop reads CASSRDLRGGNEQFF. CDR3 DNA sequence: TGCGCCAGCAGCCGCGACCTTCGGGGAGGCAATGAGCAGTTCTTC.

The J gene is TRBJ2-7, the V gene TRBV18; perhaps TRBD2 as D (6 bases). Germline V gives CDR1 KGHSH, CDR2 LQKENI. The V gene lost 8 bases and the J gene lost 0 bases, with 11 bases spanning the gap. The CDR3 is 13 amino acids. The DNA of the CDR3 is TGTGCCAGCCACGGGGGAGACTCCTACGAGCAGTACTTC. Its translation: CASHGGDSYEQYF.

This clonotype was found many times. This rearrangement joins TRBV5-4 to TRBJ1-1; D is uncertain. The V end lost 5 bases, the J end lost 3 bases, and 11 bases lay between the germline ends. This CDR3 is 13 amino acids long. Germline-derived CDR1 and CDR2 are SGHNT and YYREEE (reference sequence). CDR3 DNA: TGTGCCAGCAGTCCGACCAGTTACACTGAAGCTTTCTTT. This codes for CASSPTSYTEAFF.

A few counts support this clonotype. CDR3 residues: CASSIVGGNQPQHF. The CDR3 DNA reads as TGTGCCAGTAGTATAGTTGGCGGCAATCAGCCCCAGCATTTT. V is TRBV19 and J is TRBJ1-5; D ambiguous. V dropped 1 base and J dropped 2 bases, with 6 bases sitting between them. CDR1 and CDR2 from the germline V gene are LNHDA and SQIVND (reference sequence). This CDR3 contains 14 residues.

This clonotype has only a few counts. The chain is built from TRBV15 and TRBJ2-1; D is undetermined. The CDR3 length is 14 residues. The V gene's germline CDR1 is LNHNV and CDR2 YYDKDF (reference sequence). Trimming cost V 5 bases and J 6 bases, with 14 bases left between them. CDR3 sequence: CATSGDFGSNEQFF. The CDR3 nucleotides read TGTGCCACCAGCGGGGATTTTGGTAGCAATGAGCAGTTCTTC.

The chain joins TRBV3-1 to TRBJ1-1; TRBD1 might be the D (5 bases). With 1 base removed from V and 1 base from J, the gap between germline ends came to 10 bases. The CDR3 is made up of 15 amino acids. Germline V CDR1 and CDR2: LGHDT, YNNKEL (reference sequence). The CDR3 sequence: CASSQGGFSNTEAFF. The CDR3 DNA reads TGTGCCAGCAGCCAAGGGGGGTTTTCGAACACTGAAGCTTTCTTT.

DNA for the CDR3: TGCGCCAGCAGCCAACTTGGCTATGGCTACACCTTC. This gives the protein CASSQLGYGYTF. The chain links TRBV4-1 to TRBJ1-2; D is unclear. The V end was cut by 2 bases, the J end by 4 bases, with 5 bases between. The germline CDR1 and CDR2 sequences are MGHRA and YSYEKL. The CDR3 sequence is 12 residues long.

The V call is TRBV29-1, the J call TRBJ1-4; no definite D call. Germline loops: CDR1 SQVTM, CDR2 ANQGSEA. The CDR3 spans 12 residues. Trimming removed 7 bases from V and 8 bases from J, with 14 bases in between. The CDR3 here is CSASRGREKLFF. DNA of the CDR3: TGCAGCGCCTCGCGAGGGAGGGAAAAACTGTTTTTT.

This clonotype was observed a handful of times. V and J are TRBV30 and TRBJ2-7, with D tentatively TRBD2 (5 bases). Germline V gene lookup returns CDR1 GTSNPN and CDR2 SVGIG (reference sequence). This CDR3 has 12 residues. V lost 3 bases and J lost 5, with 11 bases in between. CDR3 in amino acids: CAWREDGHEQYF. The CDR3 bases are TGTGCCTGGAGGGAGGACGGACACGAGCAGTACTTC. Complete variable domain (other parts from reference TRBV30 and TRBJ2-7): SQTIHQWPATLVQPVGSPLSLECTVEGTSNPNLYWYRQAAGRGLQLLFYSVGIGQISSEVPQNLSASRPQDRQFILSSKKLLLSDSGFYLCAWREDGHEQYFGPGTRLTVT.

The sample holds many counts of this clonotype. The V call is TRBV4-3, the J call TRBJ2-1; 8 bases agree with TRBD1. The germline gives CDR1 LGHNA, CDR2 YSLEER. This CDR3 has 16 residues. V was clipped by 4 bases and J by 0 bases; unmatched bases: 5. DNA for the CDR3: TGCGCCAGCAGCCCGCAGACAGGGGCCTCCTACAATGAGCAGTTCTTC. It specifies CASSPQTGASYNEQFF.

This clonotype was seen a few times. The rearrangement links TRBV30 to TRBJ2-2; unclear D gene. Between the trimmed V and J ends, which lost 2 bases and 1 base, there was a span of 8 bases. The CDR3 spans 14 residues. Per the germline V gene, CDR1 is GTSNPN and CDR2 is SVGIG (reference sequence). CDR3 region: CAWSLTVNTGELFF. The CDR3 coding sequence is TGTGCCTGGAGTTTGACGGTGAACACCGGGGAGCTGTTTTTT. The whole variable domain, remainder taken from reference TRBV30 and TRBJ2-2, is SQTIHQWPATLVQPVGSPLSLECTVEGTSNPNLYWYRQAAGRGLQLLFYSVGIGQISSEVPQNLSASRPQDRQFILSSKKLLLSDSGFYLCAWSLTVNTGELFFGEGSRLTVL.